Shown below are 19 T cell receptor beta chains from a single sample sequenced in a study of blood T cell repertoires in COVID-19. Clones were read by immunoSEQ multiplex PCR, and TCRdb kept only the in-frame ones, dropping some. The sample lists approximately 220,000 clones; approximately 90% were seen once. Sequenced input: peripheral blood. These receptors were collected from a man in his sixties who had recovered from COVID-19.

The rearrangement joins TRBV15 to TRBJ2-2, with D maybe TRBD1 (5 bases). Per germline, CDR1 LNHNV and CDR2 YYDKDF (reference sequence). CDR3 length: 16 amino acids. With 1 base removed from V and 2 bases from J, the gap between germline ends came to 11 bases. CDR3 nucleotides: TGTGCCACCAGCAGAGCGCGGACAAGCAACACCGGGGAGCTGTTTTTT. This gives the protein CATSRARTSNTGELFF.

The CDR3 coding sequence is TGCGCCAGCAGTGAAACTAGCGCTACCTACGAGCAGTACTTC. Translated, it gives CASSETSATYEQYF. This chain joins TRBV10-1 and TRBJ2-7; 7 bases are shared with TRBD2. Germline V lookup: CDR1 WNHNN, CDR2 SYGVQD (reference sequence). This CDR3 has 14 amino acids. The ends lost 3 bases at V and 2 bases at J; junction bases unmatched: 4.

The chain links TRBV30 to TRBJ2-2; 9 bases are shared with TRBD1. J was trimmed by 5 bases and V by 6 bases; bases with no gene match: 10. CDR1 and CDR2 (germline): GTSNPN, SVGIG (reference sequence). The CDR3 loop spans 15 amino acids. The CDR3 here is CACPPRTGETGELFF. The CDR3 DNA reads TGTGCCTGCCCTCCCAGGACAGGGGAAACCGGGGAGCTGTTTTTT.

The V gene is TRBV30, the J gene TRBJ2-7; weak D call: TRBD2 (6 bases). CDR1 is GTSNPN and CDR2 is SVGIG in the germline V gene (reference sequence). Trimming stripped 4 bases from V and 1 base from J, with 14 bases between. CDR3 length: 14 residues. CDR3 coding DNA: TGTGCCTGGAAACGGGAGAACCCTTCCTACGAGCAGTACTTC. Protein: CAWKRENPSYEQYF.

J is TRBJ1-6 and V is TRBV5-5, with 10 bases fitting TRBD1. CDR3 size: 14 residues. Per germline, CDR1 SGHKS and CDR2 YYEKEE (reference sequence). The junction had 7 bases not matched to a gene; V was cut back by 4 bases and J by 12 bases. In DNA form, the CDR3 reads TGTGCCAGCAGCCGGGGACAGGGGAACGAACCCCTCCACTTT. It yields the protein CASSRGQGNEPLHF. The entire variable domain, with the rest obtained from reference TRBV5-5 and TRBJ1-6, is as follows: DAGVTQSPTHLIKTRGQQVTLRCSPISGHKSVSWYQQVLGQGPQFIFQYYEKEERGRGNFPDRFSARQFPNYSSELNVNALLLGDSALYLCASSRGQGNEPLHFGNGTRLTVT.

The V gene is TRBV7-2, the J gene TRBJ1-2; possibly TRBD1 for D (5 bases). Per the germline V gene, CDR1 is SGHTA and CDR2 is FQGNSA. This CDR3 region has 13 residues. V dropped 3 bases and J dropped 8 bases, with 13 bases sitting between them. DNA of the CDR3: TGTGCCAGCAGCTTTACAGGATCTGAGGGCTACACCTTC. This gives the protein CASSFTGSEGYTF.

The chain carries TRBV3-1 (or the pseudogene TRBV3-2) and TRBJ2-5, with 8 bases aligning to TRBD2. V trimming: 4 bases; J trimming: 5 bases; junction bases outside the gene matches: 12. Germline loops: CDR1 LGHDT, CDR2 YNNKEL (reference sequence). The CDR3 extends over 16 amino acids. CDR3 loop: CASSRCELAARETQYF. The DNA of the CDR3 is TGTGCCAGCAGCCGCTGCGAACTAGCGGCCCGGGAGACCCAGTACTTC.

This clone was seen a few times. The chain links TRBV5-5 to TRBJ1-1; D is possibly TRBD1 (5 bases). Germline CDR1 and CDR2: SGHKS and YYEKEE (reference sequence). The CDR3 has 13 residues. The V and J ends lost 4 bases and 13 bases respectively, with 20 bases between them. The CDR3 nucleotides read TGTGCCAGCAGCCGTGGGATCCAACAGGATGGTTTCTTT. This codes for CASSRGIQQDGFF.

This clone occurred once. J is TRBJ2-3 and V is TRBV5-4; a possible D gene is TRBD2 (6 bases). The CDR3 length is 16 residues. The ends were cut back, 4 bases at V and 1 base at J, with 16 bases in the middle. Germline V gene sequence: CDR1 SGHNT, CDR2 YYREEE (reference sequence). The CDR3 DNA follows: TGTGCCAGCAGCAACGGGCTCACGGGGGGCACAGATACGCAGTATTTT. Protein: CASSNGLTGGTDTQYF.

The V call is TRBV7-9, the J call TRBJ2-2, with D possibly being TRBD1 (6 bases). From germline, CDR1 is SEHNR and CDR2 FQNEAQ (reference sequence). Trimming left V 1 base short and J 5 bases short, with 11 bases between. The CDR3 is made up of 15 amino acids. The CDR3 reads CASSLGTGTTGELFF. The CDR3 DNA is TGTGCCAGCAGCTTAGGGACTGGGACAACCGGGGAGCTGTTTTTT.

In its sample, this clone was seen many times. V is TRBV6-5 and J is TRBJ1-2; TRBD1 aligns across 7 bases. V trimming: 0 bases; J trimming: 6 bases; junction bases outside the gene matches: 4. Germline CDR1 MNHEY, CDR2 SVGAGI. This CDR3 region has 14 residues. The CDR3 protein is CASSYSTGYDGYTF. Here the CDR3 DNA reads TGTGCCAGCAGTTACTCGACAGGGTACGATGGCTACACCTTC.

This clone has only one observation. This chain uses TRBV9 with TRBJ1-2, with 8 positions matching TRBD1. There are 14 residues in the CDR3. Germline CDR1 SGDLS, CDR2 YYNGEE. V shed 4 bases and J 3 bases; nucleotides not matched to a gene: 5. CDR3 sequence (DNA): TGTGCCAGCAGCCTCGGACAGGGTGACTATGGCTACACCTTC. Translation gives CASSLGQGDYGYTF.

This chain uses TRBV30 with TRBJ1-4; D is ambiguous. Germline V gene lookup returns CDR1 GTSNPN and CDR2 SVGIG (reference sequence). Deletions cut 3 bases from V and 8 bases from J, with 13 bases between. The CDR3 is 13 amino acids. The CDR3 loop reads CAWSNGWREKLFF. CDR3 coding DNA: TGTGCCTGGAGCAATGGGTGGAGGGAAAAACTGTTTTTT.

The V and J genes are TRBV6-6 and TRBJ2-7; TRBD1 agrees at 7 bases. The CDR3 sequence is 13 residues long. Germline V gene sequence: CDR1 MNHNY, CDR2 SVGAGI (reference sequence). J was trimmed by 2 bases and V by 7 bases; bases with no gene match: 5. CDR3 amino acids: CASTRDSTYEQYF. The CDR3 DNA reads as TGTGCCAGCACTAGGGACAGCACCTACGAGCAGTACTTC.

This chain links TRBV6-1 with TRBJ2-1; perhaps TRBD2 as D (5 bases). CDR1 MNHNS and CDR2 SASEGT come from the germline V gene. The V end lost 1 base, the J end lost 5 bases, and 12 bases lay between the germline ends. The CDR3 has 15 residues. As DNA, the CDR3 is TGTGCCAGCAGTGAAGGGCAGGCCGGGGACAATGAGCAGTTCTTC. It is translated as CASSEGQAGDNEQFF.

This chain joins TRBV10-3 and TRBJ2-1; 8 bases are a match to TRBD1. The CDR3 is 14 amino acids. Germline CDR1 and CDR2: ENHRY and SYGVKD. V gave up 4 bases and J gave up 5 bases; unmatched junction bases: 4. DNA of the CDR3: TGTGCCATCAGTGTTAGGACAGGGAACAATGAGCAGTTCTTC. It yields the protein CAISVRTGNNEQFF.

The chain has TRBV27 and TRBJ2-1, with D tentatively TRBD1 (7 bases). The V end lost 8 bases, the J end lost 0 bases, and 20 bases lay between the germline ends. The germline V gene encodes CDR1 MNHEY and CDR2 SMNVEV (reference sequence). The CDR3 extends over 17 amino acids. The CDR3 is CASGGTAYWSSYNEQFF. CDR3 nucleotide sequence: TGTGCCAGCGGGGGGACAGCCTATTGGAGCTCCTACAATGAGCAGTTCTTC.

The chain couples TRBV12-3 or TRBV12-4 to TRBJ2-5; 7 bases line up with TRBD2. V lost 3 bases, J lost 9 bases, and 1 base stayed unmatched. CDR3 size: 11 residues. The CDR3 loop reads CASSLGGAQYF. DNA of the CDR3: TGTGCCAGCAGTTTGGGGGGGGCCCAGTACTTC.

The chain carries TRBV28 and TRBJ2-3; D perhaps matches TRBD2 (6 bases). CDR1 and CDR2 from the germline V gene are MDHEN and SYDVKM. The germline V and J ends were trimmed by 11 bases and 1 base, with 13 bases remaining between them. This CDR3 is built from 13 residues. CDR3 bases: TGTGCCGGCCGGACTACCGGCACAGATACGCAGTATTTT. This encodes CAGRTTGTDTQYF.